The 31 T cell receptor beta chains presented below share a single source sample, sequenced in a study of T-cell memory formation after mild COVID-19. TCRdb redid the calling of the 5' RACE reads with MiXCR, one entry per CDR3 protein. The sample holds under 450,000 distinct CDR3 sequences, more than 20% seen once. The sample taken for sequencing was PBMCs or a T cell subset sorted from them (not recorded which). These receptor sequences come from an adult woman who had mild COVID-19 (a few samples of this study predate the infection). Cell type and time point are not known.

This clonotype was seen a few times. The chain couples TRBV19 to TRBJ2-1, with D unresolved. Trimming shortened V by 3 bases and J by 5 bases, and 5 bases separated the two germline ends. Germline V CDR1 and CDR2: LNHDA, SQIVND (reference sequence). The CDR3 length is 12 residues. The CDR3 DNA reads TGTGCCAGTAGTATCGTTGACAATGAGCAGTTCTTC. Translating it yields CASSIVDNEQFF.

This chain uses TRBV7-2 with TRBJ2-7; 8 bases are shared with TRBD1. The CDR3 loop spans 14 amino acids. The germline V gene encodes CDR1 SGHTA and CDR2 FQGNSA. With 0 bases clipped from V and 4 bases from J, the junction kept 2 bases outside the gene matches. CDR3 amino acids: CASSLATGDYEQYF. The CDR3 DNA reads as TGTGCCAGCAGCTTAGCGACAGGGGATTACGAGCAGTACTTC.

V usage is TRBV7-6 and J usage is TRBJ1-1; TRBD1 might be the D (5 bases). The germline V gene has CDR1 SGHVS and CDR2 FNYEAQ. Trimming shortened V by 4 bases and J by 4 bases, and 10 bases separated the two germline ends. CDR3 length: 13 residues. The CDR3 reads CASSSTASTEAFF. Here the CDR3 DNA reads TGTGCCAGCAGCTCGACAGCTTCCACTGAAGCTTTCTTT.

This clonotype was detected only a few times. The J gene is TRBJ2-3, the V gene TRBV28, with 7 bases fitting TRBD2. The V gene end was trimmed by 4 bases and the J gene end by 4 bases; junction bases not matched to a gene: 8. Germline CDR1 reads MDHEN; CDR2 reads SYDVKM. The CDR3 consists of 15 residues. The CDR3 reads CASSWASGTSDTQYF. CDR3 sequence (DNA): TGTGCCAGCAGTTGGGCTAGCGGAACCTCAGATACGCAGTATTTT.

A few counts support this clonotype. This rearrangement joins TRBV4-1 to TRBJ2-7, with D uncertain. This CDR3 contains 12 residues. Per germline, CDR1 MGHRA and CDR2 YSYEKL. V lost 0 bases, J lost 6 bases, and 6 bases lay in between. CDR3 in DNA: TGCGCCAGCAGCCAAGATCTGGTCGAGCAGTACTTC. It is translated as CASSQDLVEQYF.

This clonotype was counted a few times. The genes are TRBV7-8 and TRBJ2-3; TRBD2 agrees at 7 bases. CDR3 length equals 14 residues. Germline V gene sequence: CDR1 SGHVS, CDR2 FQNEAQ. V shed 10 bases and J 3 bases; nucleotides not matched to a gene: 10. The CDR3 DNA reads as TGTGCCACCCTCGGGGGGAGGGAGACAGATACGCAGTATTTT. Protein: CATLGGRETDTQYF.

The chain links TRBV6-6 to TRBJ2-3; D is unresolved. Germline values: CDR1 MNHNY, CDR2 SVGAGI (reference sequence). With 2 bases removed from V and 2 bases from J, the gap between germline ends came to 5 bases. The CDR3 totals 13 residues. The CDR3 DNA reads TGTGCCAGCAGTTACGACCCCACAGATACGCAGTATTTT. Translated, it gives CASSYDPTDTQYF.

The V gene is TRBV20-1, the J gene TRBJ1-1; D remains ambiguous. V was trimmed by 1 base and J by 3 bases, leaving 6 bases between them. The CDR3 length is 12 residues. Germline CDR1 DFQATT, CDR2 SNEGSKA (reference sequence). CDR3 sequence: CSARVTYTEAFF. CDR3 bases: TGCAGTGCTAGAGTGACATACACTGAAGCTTTCTTT.

V and J are TRBV11-2 and TRBJ2-1, with D hard to call. CDR3 length: 14 residues. Germline V gene sequence: CDR1 SGHAT, CDR2 FQNNGV. Between the trimmed V and J ends, which lost 4 bases and 3 bases, there was a span of 10 bases. The CDR3 is CASSSPELYNEQFF. CDR3 in DNA: TGTGCCAGCAGCTCCCCGGAACTCTACAATGAGCAGTTCTTC.

The chain recombines TRBV20-1 with TRBJ1-1, with a possible D match to TRBD1 (6 bases). V lost 6 bases and J 1 base, leaving 24 bases between the germline ends. The CDR3 extends over 17 amino acids. Germline CDR1 and CDR2: DFQATT and SNEGSKA (reference sequence). The CDR3 DNA reads as TGCAGTGCCCCAAAGGACAGACCCCGGTGGGGGAACACTGAAGCTTTCTTT. This encodes CSAPKDRPRWGNTEAFF.

This clonotype came up once. The chain combines TRBV9 with TRBJ1-2, with a weak D call TRBD1 (5 bases). Looked up from germline, CDR1 is SGDLS and CDR2 is YYNGEE. V gave up 0 bases and J gave up 2 bases, with 17 bases separating them. The CDR3 is made up of 17 amino acids. Here the CDR3 DNA reads TGTGCCAGCAGCGTAGACCGGCAGGGTAATTTAAACTATGGCTACACCTTC. It specifies CASSVDRQGNLNYGYTF. Together with reference TRBV9 and TRBJ1-2, the CDR3 gives the full variable domain: DSGVTQTPKHLITATGQRVTLRCSPRSGDLSVYWYQQSLDQGLQFLIQYYNGEERAKGNILERFSAQQFPDLHSELNLSSLELGDSALYFCASSVDRQGNLNYGYTFGSGTRLTVV.

This clonotype came up a few times. An end of the junction does not agree with germline; a read error may underlie this. This chain connects TRBV6-5 to TRBJ2-7, with D maybe TRBD2 (6 bases). There are 17 residues in the CDR3. CDR1 is MNHEY, CDR2 SVGAGI, per germline. CDR3: CASSYLGGRTTAYEQYF. The DNA of the CDR3 is TGTGCCAGCAGCTACTTGGGGGGAAGGACGACAGCCTACGAGCAGTACTTC.

This chain links TRBV27 with TRBJ2-7, with unresolved D. The germline V gene encodes CDR1 MNHEY and CDR2 SMNVEV (reference sequence). V was cut by 5 bases and J by 3 bases, with 14 bases left in between. This CDR3 comprises 14 residues. CDR3 in amino acids: CASSITRQYYEQYF. CDR3 bases: TGTGCCAGCAGTATTACTCGTCAGTACTACGAGCAGTACTTC.

V and J are TRBV4-1 and TRBJ2-2, with D possibly TRBD1 on 5 matching bases. The CDR3 is made up of 15 amino acids. Germline loops: CDR1 MGHRA, CDR2 YSYEKL. The V end was cut by 0 bases, the J end by 3 bases, with 8 bases between. CDR3: CASSQEAGYTGELFF. CDR3 nucleotides: TGCGCCAGCAGCCAAGAAGCAGGGTACACCGGGGAGCTGTTTTTT.

This rearrangement joins TRBV20-1 to TRBJ2-7; 9 bases line up with TRBD2. The junction had 13 bases not matched to a gene; V was cut back by 5 bases and J by 5 bases. The CDR3 runs 15 residues. In germline, CDR1 is DFQATT, CDR2 SNEGSKA (reference sequence). As DNA, the CDR3 is TGCAGTGCTCCCCCGTCTCGCGGGAGGGCACACGAGCAGTACTTC. Protein: CSAPPSRGRAHEQYF.

The sample holds a few counts of this clonotype. The chain is built from TRBV24-1 and TRBJ2-7, with 9 positions matching TRBD2. CDR1 and CDR2 from the germline V gene are KGHDR and SFDVKD. The CDR3 covers 16 residues. V dropped 3 bases and J dropped 2; count of bases not matched to a gene: 7. The CDR3 spells CATSDRSGSSTYEQYF. CDR3 sequence (DNA): TGTGCCACCAGTGATCGTAGCGGGAGCTCCACCTACGAGCAGTACTTC.

This clonotype was observed a handful of times. Here the CDR3 reads CASQGHYEQYF. CDR3 bases: TGTGCCAGCCAGGGTCACTACGAGCAGTACTTC. This rearrangement joins TRBV12-3 or TRBV12-4 to TRBJ2-7, with a weak D call TRBD1 (5 bases). The CDR3 contains 11 residues. The ends were cut back, 8 bases at V and 3 bases at J, with 8 bases in the middle.

This rearrangement joins TRBV12-3 or TRBV12-4 to TRBJ1-2; D remains unclear. The CDR3 loop spans 15 amino acids. Between the trimmed V and J ends, which lost 3 bases and 2 bases, there was a span of 13 bases. Here the CDR3 DNA reads TGTGCCAGCAGTTTCAGGACGCCACGGAACTATGGCTACACCTTC. Encoded protein: CASSFRTPRNYGYTF.

This clonotype was detected a few times. This chain connects TRBV7-9 to TRBJ2-1, with TRBD2 matching 7 bases. The germline V gene has CDR1 SEHNR and CDR2 FQNEAQ (reference sequence). This CDR3 spans 15 amino acids. V trimming: 3 bases; J trimming: 4 bases; junction bases outside the gene matches: 6. For the CDR3, the DNA is TGTGCCAGCAGCTTTGGGAGGGAGACGTACAATGAGCAGTTCTTC. Residues: CASSFGRETYNEQFF.

This clonotype was picked up a small number of times. V and J are TRBV11-3 and TRBJ2-1, with TRBD2 matching 8 bases. Trimming at V came to 5 bases and at J to 9 bases, leaving 12 bases not matched to a gene. Germline CDR1 SGHNT, CDR2 YENEEA. The CDR3 has 15 amino acids. The DNA of the CDR3 is TGTGCCAGCAGCACGGGGACTAGTAGCGTTGCTGAGCAGTTCTTC. Translating gives CASSTGTSSVAEQFF.

This clonotype has a handful of counts. The rearrangement links TRBV29-1 to TRBJ2-7; D remains unclear. Germline CDR1 SQVTM, CDR2 ANQGSEA. V dropped 6 bases and J dropped 6 bases, with 12 bases sitting between them. This CDR3 contains 11 residues. CDR3 nucleotide sequence: TGCAGCGTGAAGGTAGGGATCGAGCAGTACTTC. It yields the protein CSVKVGIEQYF.

The rearrangement joins TRBV7-9 to TRBJ1-5; D possibly corresponds to TRBD1 (5 bases). V was trimmed by 5 bases and J by 3 bases, leaving 11 bases between them. The germline V gene encodes CDR1 SEHNR and CDR2 FQNEAQ (reference sequence). The CDR3 has 14 residues. The CDR3 here is CASSPQGYNQPQHF. For the CDR3, the DNA is TGTGCCAGCAGCCCCCAGGGATACAATCAGCCCCAGCATTTT.

This clonotype has a handful of counts. The rearrangement uses TRBV10-3 and TRBJ2-7; D is possibly TRBD1 or TRBD2 (6 bases each). V lost 2 bases and J 2 bases, leaving 19 bases between the germline ends. Germline V gives CDR1 ENHRY, CDR2 SYGVKD. The CDR3 extends over 17 amino acids. The CDR3 DNA follows: TGTGCCATCAGTGAGACCGGAGGGGGGTCCCGGACCTACGAGCAGTACTTC. Translation gives CAISETGGGSRTYEQYF.

The CDR3 loop reads CASSLGQGPRSPLHF. CDR3 sequence (DNA): TGCGCCAGCAGCTTGGGACAGGGCCCGCGTTCACCCCTCCACTTT. This chain uses TRBV5-1 with TRBJ1-6; the match to TRBD1 covers 7 bases. The germline V gene encodes CDR1 SGHRS and CDR2 YFSETQ. The ends lost 0 bases at V and 9 bases at J; junction bases unmatched: 6. CDR3 length: 15 residues.

The chain uses TRBV12-3 or TRBV12-4 and TRBJ1-2; TRBD1 agrees at 9 bases. CDR3 length: 15 residues. The V segment lost 7 bases and the J segment 0 bases; nucleotides outside the gene matches: 6. For the CDR3, the DNA is TGTGCCAGCACCGGGGACAGGGTTACTAACTATGGCTACACCTTC. Translated, it gives CASTGDRVTNYGYTF.

The rearrangement links TRBV24-1 to TRBJ2-6, with a possible D match to TRBD1 (5 bases). V lost 1 base, J lost 0 bases, and 9 bases lay in between. Germline lookup yields CDR1 KGHDR and CDR2 SFDVKD. This CDR3 spans 17 amino acids. For the CDR3, the DNA is TGTGCCACCAGTGATTTTGGAGACAGCTCTGGGGCCAACGTCCTGACTTTC. Translation gives CATSDFGDSSGANVLTF.

The chain combines TRBV20-1 with TRBJ2-3, with D hard to call. Trimming cost V 3 bases and J 3 bases, with 13 bases left between them. The CDR3 spans 14 residues. Germline-derived CDR1 and CDR2 are DFQATT and SNEGSKA (reference sequence). DNA of the CDR3: TGCAGTGCTAGGGCGACTGGGAATACAGATACGCAGTATTTT. Translated, it gives CSARATGNTDTQYF.

This clonotype came up a few times. The chain uses TRBV3-1 and TRBJ1-2; TRBD1 might be the D (6 bases). The CDR3 runs 15 residues. V lost 1 base and J 8 bases, leaving 17 bases between the germline ends. Looked up from germline, CDR1 is LGHDT and CDR2 is YNNKEL (reference sequence). In DNA, the CDR3 is TGTGCCAGCAGCCAAGGAGAACGGACAGCGTTCGGCTACACCTTC. The encoded protein is CASSQGERTAFGYTF. Full variable domain (rest looked up from reference TRBV3-1 and TRBJ1-2): DTAVSQTPKYLVTQMGNDKSIKCEQNLGHDTMYWYKQDSKKFLKIMFSYNNKELIINETVPNRFSPKSPDKAHLNLHINSLELGDSAVYFCASSQGERTAFGYTFGSGTRLTVV.

The chain combines TRBV13 with TRBJ2-3; 9 nucleotides line up with TRBD2. V dropped 1 base and J dropped 0; count of bases not matched to a gene: 5. The CDR3 covers 17 residues. Germline CDR1 is PRHDT and CDR2 is FYEKMQ (reference sequence). The CDR3 sequence: CASSLVLAGGSTDTQYF. Written as DNA, the CDR3 is TGTGCCAGCAGCTTAGTCCTCGCGGGGGGGAGCACAGATACGCAGTATTTT.

The chain links TRBV7-9 to TRBJ2-1; D is unclear. V was pared by 1 base and J by 8 bases, with 6 bases between. The CDR3 runs 12 residues. Germline V CDR1 and CDR2: SEHNR, FQNEAQ (reference sequence). CDR3 DNA: TGTGCCAGCAGCTTAGATGTCTATGAGCAGTTCTTC. Amino acid sequence: CASSLDVYEQFF.

The CDR3 DNA follows: TGTGCCAGCAGTTTCATACCGACTAAGCCCCATAGCTACACCTTC. This codes for CASSFIPTKPHSYTF. This chain uses TRBV27 with TRBJ1-2; no clear D gene. V was trimmed by 3 bases and J by 9 bases, leaving 20 bases between them. The CDR3 sequence is 15 residues long. Germline V gene lookup returns CDR1 MNHEY and CDR2 SMNVEV (reference sequence).